This T cell receptor (beta chain) was observed in a study of somatic mutations in cytotoxic T cells in rheumatoid arthritis. Study-level points and caveats: Of under 85 patients, about eight had a largest CD8+ clone that exceeded 20% of CD8+ cells. Multiple comparisons were not accounted for in the slight TRBV07 underrepresentation seen in rheumatoid arthritis patients.

Clones were sequenced by immunoSEQ multiplex PCR, and TCRdb holds only the in-frame ones, with some missing. The sample includes about 7,000 clones, roughly 70% of them seen just once. Positive magnetic bead selection was used to isolate CD4+ and CD8+ cells; purity was checked by flow cytometry. Points on this clone: Its cognate antigen is unknown.

The germline V gene encodes CDR1 LNHDA and CDR2 SQIVND (reference sequence). The CDR3 length is 15 residues. The V gene lost 3 bases and the J gene lost 3 bases, with 13 bases spanning the gap. This sequence originates from an adult with rheumatoid arthritis. This rearrangement joins TRBV19 to TRBJ2-3, with D possibly TRBD2 on 6 matching bases. The sequencing input was CD8+ T cells sorted from blood. CDR3 loop: CASSIGLKITDTQYF. CDR3 DNA sequence: TGTGCCAGTAGTATCGGACTAAAAATAACAGATACGCAGTATTTT.